A single sample gave rise to the 10 T cell receptor beta chains below, sequenced in a study of T cells in Graves' hyperthyroidism and ophthalmopathy. Regions amplified from RNA transcripts were the TCR beta CDR3 regions. TCR CDR3 regions were first amplified by RT-PCR with HTBI primers. Each CDR3 protein is one row after TCRdb ran MiXCR on the multiplex PCR reads. The data hold about 96,000 distinct CDR3 sequences, with roughly 49% observed a single time. Sequences were obtained from blood. These TCRs come from a woman aged 40 to 50 with Graves' hyperthyroidism.

This clonotype came up once. CDR3 bases: TGCGCCAGCAGCCAAGGGCTAGGACACGGGGCTTTCTTT. Protein: CASSQGLGHGAFF. The chain combines TRBV4-1 with TRBJ1-1; D possibly corresponds to TRBD1 (5 bases). CDR1 is MGHRA and CDR2 is YSYEKL in the germline V gene. Deletions cut 1 base from V and 11 bases from J, with 14 bases between. This CDR3 is built from 13 residues.

The chain uses TRBV15 and TRBJ1-2; possibly TRBD1 for D (5 bases). CDR1 and CDR2 (germline): LNHNV, YYDKDF (reference sequence). The CDR3 is 13 amino acids. V shed 4 bases and J shed 2 bases, with 8 bases lying between them. The CDR3: CATSTNRNYGYTF. The CDR3 DNA reads TGTGCCACCAGCACGAACAGGAACTATGGCTACACCTTC.

This clonotype was found many times. The V call is TRBV20-1, the J call TRBJ2-7, with 10 bases identical to TRBD2. Trimming at V came to 3 bases and at J to 0 bases, leaving 5 bases not matched to a gene. There are 15 residues in the CDR3. Germline CDR1 is DFQATT and CDR2 is SNEGSKA (reference sequence). CDR3 protein: CSASSLAGISYEQYF. In nucleotides, the CDR3 is TGCAGTGCTAGCTCACTAGCGGGAATCTCCTACGAGCAGTACTTC.

The V gene is TRBV7-2, the J gene TRBJ2-7; possible D gene TRBD2, 7 bases. CDR3 length equals 13 residues. Germline V gene sequence: CDR1 SGHTA, CDR2 FQGNSA. V was trimmed by 1 base and J by 5 bases, leaving 9 bases between them. CDR3 in DNA: TGTGCCAGCAGCTTAGGAGGGGGGGACGAGCAGTACTTC. Translated: CASSLGGGDEQYF.

This clonotype was observed many times. The V and J genes are TRBV20-1 and TRBJ1-2; D might be TRBD1 (5 bases). CDR1 and CDR2 from the germline V gene are DFQATT and SNEGSKA (reference sequence). The CDR3 spans 14 residues. Trimming took off 5 bases at V and 0 bases at J, with 13 bases between the two ends. This CDR3 is CSASRPGTNYGYTF. Written as DNA, the CDR3 is TGCAGTGCTTCTAGACCAGGGACTAACTATGGCTACACCTTC.

This clonotype was seen at least ten times. This sequence joins TRBV7-3 and TRBJ2-6; 11 nucleotides agree with TRBD1. Germline assignment: CDR1 SGHTA and CDR2 FQGTGA. Trimming at V came to 5 bases and at J to 4 bases, leaving 7 bases not matched to a gene. This CDR3 region has 17 residues. As DNA, the CDR3 is TGTGCCAGCAGCATCGGACAGGGGGCTAAAGGGGCCAACGTCCTGACTTTC. This translates into CASSIGQGAKGANVLTF.

The chain joins TRBV30 to TRBJ2-3; 11 bases line up with TRBD2. Germline V gene lookup returns CDR1 GTSNPN and CDR2 SVGIG (reference sequence). The CDR3 has 14 amino acids. Germline trimming cut 2 bases from V and 3 bases from J; bases unmatched to any gene: 1. In DNA form, the CDR3 reads TGTGCCTGGAGTTTAGCGGGAGGGACAGATACGCAGTATTTT. Translating gives CAWSLAGGTDTQYF.

The chain joins TRBV20-1 to TRBJ1-5; TRBD1 might be the D (6 bases). The germline CDR1 and CDR2 sequences are DFQATT and SNEGSKA (reference sequence). The CDR3 runs to 18 residues. The V end was cut by 2 bases, the J end by 6 bases, with 26 bases between. The DNA for the CDR3 is TGCAGTGCTAGACCTAGCGGGACAATGGGGGATGGTGGTCAGCCCCAGCATTTT. It translates to CSARPSGTMGDGGQPQHF.

This clonotype turned up a few times. The chain employs TRBV7-2 and TRBJ2-5; 13 bases are a match to TRBD2. CDR3 length: 16 residues. CDR1 is SGHTA, CDR2 FQGNSA, per germline. The J segment lost 5 bases and the V segment lost 5 bases, leaving 8 bases of the junction unmatched. The CDR3 spells CASSIGLAGVRETQYF. DNA for the CDR3: TGTGCCAGCAGCATCGGACTAGCGGGAGTCAGGGAGACCCAGTACTTC. Full variable domain (missing parts from reference TRBV7-2 and TRBJ2-5): GAGVSQSPSNKVTEKGKDVELRCDPISGHTALYWYRQSLGQGLEFLIYFQGNSAPDKSGLPSDRFSAERTGGSVSTLTIQRTQQEDSAVYLCASSIGLAGVRETQYFGPGTRLLVL.

At least ten counts were recorded for this clonotype. The chain combines TRBV4-3 with TRBJ1-2, with 7 bases identical to TRBD1. The CDR3 has 12 amino acids. Germline trimming cut 4 bases from V and 8 bases from J; bases unmatched to any gene: 4. In germline, CDR1 is LGHNA, CDR2 YSLEER. The CDR3 sequence is CASSLQGRGYTF. The DNA for the CDR3 is TGCGCCAGCAGCCTACAGGGGAGGGGCTACACCTTC.